These 4 T cell receptor beta chains share one sample of origin, sequenced in a study of post-analysis software for immune sequencing data. Each TCR beta cDNA library carried unique molecular identifiers. Via MiXCR, TCRdb re-called the PCR reads, giving one row per CDR3 protein. The sample lists some 190,000 distinct CDR3 sequences; about 30% were seen once. Their cognate antigens are unknown. Study findings and constraints: A few TRBV segments (TRBV5-6, TRBV5-1 and TRBV20-1 among them) occurred more frequently in patients than in controls.

The source material was blood. These receptors were taken from a girl aged 2 to 17 with multiple sclerosis.

This clonotype appeared a few times. The CDR3 region is CASSFGRQRFQETQYF. The CDR3 DNA reads TGTGCCAGCAGTTTCGGGAGACAGAGATTCCAAGAGACCCAGTACTTC. The chain couples TRBV28 to TRBJ2-5; D may be TRBD2 (6 bases). V shed 3 bases and J shed 1 base, with 15 bases lying between them. Looked up from germline, CDR1 is MDHEN and CDR2 is SYDVKM. The CDR3 sequence is 16 residues long.

The V and J genes are TRBV5-1 and TRBJ2-7; D remains ambiguous. Trimming took off 2 bases at V and 0 bases at J, with 9 bases between the two ends. CDR1 is SGHRS and CDR2 is YFSETQ in the germline V gene. This CDR3 has 14 residues. CDR3 sequence: CASSFVPDSYEQYF. CDR3 DNA: TGCGCCAGCAGCTTCGTTCCCGACTCCTACGAGCAGTACTTC.

This clonotype was seen many times. V is TRBV5-1 and J is TRBJ2-1; D is possibly TRBD1 (6 bases). The ends were cut back, 5 bases at V and 7 bases at J, with 16 bases in the middle. The germline V gene encodes CDR1 SGHRS and CDR2 YFSETQ. The CDR3 length is 14 residues. The CDR3 loop is CASSQDRAVNEQFF. The CDR3 DNA follows: TGCGCCAGCAGTCAGGACAGAGCGGTTAATGAGCAGTTCTTC.

This clonotype was observed a few times. This chain connects TRBV11-2 to TRBJ2-1; D remains unclear. Trimming shortened V by 2 bases and J by 5 bases, and 13 bases separated the two germline ends. Germline lookup yields CDR1 SGHAT and CDR2 FQNNGV. The CDR3 has 15 amino acids. The DNA of the CDR3 is TGTGCCAGCAGCTTATCGACGGCGGTCGACAATGAGCAGTTCTTC. This encodes CASSLSTAVDNEQFF.